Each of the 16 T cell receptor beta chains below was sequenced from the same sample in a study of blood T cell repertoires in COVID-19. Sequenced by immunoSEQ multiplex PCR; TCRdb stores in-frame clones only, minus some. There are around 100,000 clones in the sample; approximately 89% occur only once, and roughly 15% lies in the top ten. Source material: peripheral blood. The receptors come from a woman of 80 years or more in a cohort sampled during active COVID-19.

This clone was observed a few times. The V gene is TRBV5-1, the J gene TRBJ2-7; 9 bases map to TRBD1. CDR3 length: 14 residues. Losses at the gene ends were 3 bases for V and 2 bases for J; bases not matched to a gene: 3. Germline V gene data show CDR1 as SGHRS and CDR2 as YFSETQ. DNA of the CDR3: TGCGCCAGCAGCTCGGGACAGGGCCCCTACGAGCAGTACTTC. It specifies CASSSGQGPYEQYF.

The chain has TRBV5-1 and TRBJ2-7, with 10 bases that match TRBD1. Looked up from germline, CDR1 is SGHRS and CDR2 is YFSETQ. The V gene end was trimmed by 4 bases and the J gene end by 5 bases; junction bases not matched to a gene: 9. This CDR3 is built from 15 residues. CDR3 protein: CASSVIGTGVDEQYF. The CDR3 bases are TGCGCCAGCAGCGTGATCGGGACAGGGGTGGACGAGCAGTACTTC.

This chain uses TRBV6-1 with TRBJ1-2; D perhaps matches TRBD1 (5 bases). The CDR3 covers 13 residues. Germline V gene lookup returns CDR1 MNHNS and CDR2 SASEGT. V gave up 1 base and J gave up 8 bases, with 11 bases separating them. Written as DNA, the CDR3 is TGTGCCAGCAGTGAAGGGCAGGGTCAAGGCTACACCTTC. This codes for CASSEGQGQGYTF.

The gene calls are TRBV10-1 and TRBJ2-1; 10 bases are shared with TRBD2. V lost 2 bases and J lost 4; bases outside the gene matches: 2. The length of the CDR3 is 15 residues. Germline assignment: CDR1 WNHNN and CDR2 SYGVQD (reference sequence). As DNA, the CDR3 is TGCGCCAGCAGTGAGGCTAGCGGGGGATACAATGAGCAGTTCTTC. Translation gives CASSEASGGYNEQFF.

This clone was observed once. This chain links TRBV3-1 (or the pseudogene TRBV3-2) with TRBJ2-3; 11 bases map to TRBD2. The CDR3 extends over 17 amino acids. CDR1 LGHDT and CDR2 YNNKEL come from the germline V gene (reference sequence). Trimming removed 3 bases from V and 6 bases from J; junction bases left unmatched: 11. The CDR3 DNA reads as TGTGCCAGCAGCCAGGGACGACTAGCGGGGAGGTCGGATACGCAGTATTTT. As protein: CASSQGRLAGRSDTQYF.

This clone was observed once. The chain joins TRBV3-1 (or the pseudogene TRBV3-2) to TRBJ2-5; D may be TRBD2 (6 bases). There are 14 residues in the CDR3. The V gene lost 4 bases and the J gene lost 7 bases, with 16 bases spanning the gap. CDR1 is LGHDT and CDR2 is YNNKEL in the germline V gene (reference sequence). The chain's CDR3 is CASSPTSSLRTQYF. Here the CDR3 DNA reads TGTGCCAGCAGCCCCACTAGCAGCCTAAGGACCCAGTACTTC.

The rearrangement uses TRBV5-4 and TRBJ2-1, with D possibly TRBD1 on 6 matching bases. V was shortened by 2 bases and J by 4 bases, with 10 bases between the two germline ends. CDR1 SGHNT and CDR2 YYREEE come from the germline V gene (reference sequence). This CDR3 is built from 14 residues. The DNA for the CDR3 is TGTGCCAGCAGCTTTGGGGGCTTGTACAATGAGCAGTTCTTC. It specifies CASSFGGLYNEQFF.

The CDR3 DNA is TGTGCCACCTCGGCGGGGGGGAACACTGAAGCTTTCTTT. Amino acids: CATSAGGNTEAFF. V and J are TRBV24-1 and TRBJ1-1, with D maybe TRBD1 (5 bases). From germline, CDR1 is KGHDR and CDR2 SFDVKD. This CDR3 comprises 13 residues. Trimming pared 9 bases from V and 1 base from J, leaving 11 bases between.

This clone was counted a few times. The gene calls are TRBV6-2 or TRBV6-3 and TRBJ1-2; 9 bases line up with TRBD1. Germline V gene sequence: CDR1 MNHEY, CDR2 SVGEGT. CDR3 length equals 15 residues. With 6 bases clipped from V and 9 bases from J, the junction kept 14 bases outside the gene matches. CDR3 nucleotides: TGTGCCAGCAGCCTCCGGGACAGGGCCCGGTGGAGCTACACCTTC. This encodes CASSLRDRARWSYTF.

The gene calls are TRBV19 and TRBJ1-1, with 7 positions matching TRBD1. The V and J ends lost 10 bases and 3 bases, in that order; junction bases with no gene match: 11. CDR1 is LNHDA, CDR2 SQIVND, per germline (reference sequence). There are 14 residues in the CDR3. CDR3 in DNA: TGTGCCACCCAATCAGACAGGGAGGACACTGAAGCTTTCTTT. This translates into CATQSDREDTEAFF.

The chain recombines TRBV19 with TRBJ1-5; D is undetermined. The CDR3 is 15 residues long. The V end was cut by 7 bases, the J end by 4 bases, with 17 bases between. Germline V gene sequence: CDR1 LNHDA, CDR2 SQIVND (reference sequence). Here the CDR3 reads CASTSGGAANQPQHF. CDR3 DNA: TGTGCCAGTACCTCCGGCGGCGCCGCGAATCAGCCCCAGCATTTT.

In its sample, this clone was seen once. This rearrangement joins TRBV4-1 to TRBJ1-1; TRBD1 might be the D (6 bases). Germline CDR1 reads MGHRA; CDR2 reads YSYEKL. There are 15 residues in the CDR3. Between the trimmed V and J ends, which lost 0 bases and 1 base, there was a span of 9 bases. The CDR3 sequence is CASSQDLQGNTEAFF. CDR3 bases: TGCGCCAGCAGCCAAGATTTACAGGGGAACACTGAAGCTTTCTTT.

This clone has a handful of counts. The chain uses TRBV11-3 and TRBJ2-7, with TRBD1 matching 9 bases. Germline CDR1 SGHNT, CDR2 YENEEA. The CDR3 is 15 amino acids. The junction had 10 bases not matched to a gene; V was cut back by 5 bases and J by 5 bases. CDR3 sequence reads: CASSPGTGSVHEQYF. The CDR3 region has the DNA TGTGCCAGCAGCCCTGGGACAGGGAGCGTCCACGAGCAGTACTTC.

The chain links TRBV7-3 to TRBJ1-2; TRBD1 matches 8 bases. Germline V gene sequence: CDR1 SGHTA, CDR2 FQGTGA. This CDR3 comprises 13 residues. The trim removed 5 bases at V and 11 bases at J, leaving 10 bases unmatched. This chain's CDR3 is CASSDGTGKGYTF. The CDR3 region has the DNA TGTGCCAGCAGCGACGGGACAGGAAAGGGGTACACCTTC.

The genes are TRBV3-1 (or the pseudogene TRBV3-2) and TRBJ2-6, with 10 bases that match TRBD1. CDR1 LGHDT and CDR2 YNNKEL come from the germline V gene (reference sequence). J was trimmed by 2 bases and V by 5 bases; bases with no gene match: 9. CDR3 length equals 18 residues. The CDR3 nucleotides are TGTGCCAGCAGCTCCAGGACAGGGGGAGGCGCTGGGGCCAACGTCCTGACTTTC. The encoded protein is CASSSRTGGGAGANVLTF.

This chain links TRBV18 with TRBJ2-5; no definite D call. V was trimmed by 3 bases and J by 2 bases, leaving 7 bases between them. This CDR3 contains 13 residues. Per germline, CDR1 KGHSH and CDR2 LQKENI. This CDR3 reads CASSPVNQETQYF. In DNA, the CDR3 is TGTGCCAGCTCACCCGTTAATCAAGAGACCCAGTACTTC. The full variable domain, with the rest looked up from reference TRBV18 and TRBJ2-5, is NAGVMQNPRHLVRRRGQEARLRCSPMKGHSHVYWYRQLPEEGLKFMVYLQKENIIDESGMPKERFSAEFPKEGPSILRIQQVVRGDSAAYFCASSPVNQETQYFGPGTRLLVL.